The 18 T cell receptor beta chains presented below share a single source sample, sequenced in a study of cytomegalovirus exposure and HLA in healthy donors. Use of 60 Vbeta and 13 Jbeta primers characterized the PCR. Profiled with immunoSEQ multiplex PCR; TCRdb holds only in-frame clones, not every one. The sample has 150,000 to 200,000 clones; 75% to 85% are singletons. The sample comprised PBMCs. The receptors originated from a woman between 18 and 29 years old in good health and CMV-seronegative.

This clone was found a few times. This chain connects TRBV18 to TRBJ1-2; possibly TRBD1 for D (5 bases). Germline values: CDR1 KGHSH, CDR2 LQKENI. V dropped 0 bases and J dropped 6 bases, with 20 bases sitting between them. This CDR3 has 17 residues. Here the CDR3 DNA reads TGTGCCAGCTCACCACCGCAGGGAACCCTTTCGTCTGATGGCTACACCTTC. Encoded protein: CASSPPQGTLSSDGYTF.

As DNA, the CDR3 is TGTGCCAGCAGTTACACCGGACAGGGAACCTACAATGAGCAGTTCTTC. Translation: CASSYTGQGTYNEQFF. The chain is built from TRBV6-5 and TRBJ2-1; 8 nucleotides align to TRBD1. CDR3 size: 16 residues. Per germline, CDR1 MNHEY and CDR2 SVGAGI. V lost 2 bases to trimming and J lost 2 bases; unmatched junction nucleotides: 5.

The V gene is TRBV28, the J gene TRBJ2-7; tentatively, D is TRBD1 (5 bases). Germline V gene lookup returns CDR1 MDHEN and CDR2 SYDVKM. This CDR3 region has 14 residues. V gave up 2 bases and J gave up 4 bases, with 12 bases separating them. CDR3 in DNA: TGTGCCAGCAGTTTAGCCAGGGTTAGGTACGAGCAGTACTTC. Its translation: CASSLARVRYEQYF. The whole variable domain, filled in from reference TRBV28 and TRBJ2-7, reads DVKVTQSSRYLVKRTGEKVFLECVQDMDHENMFWYRQDPGLGLRLIYFSYDVKMKEKGDIPEGYSVSREKKERFSLILESASTNQTSMYLCASSLARVRYEQYFGPGTRLTVT.

The chain carries TRBV11-2 and TRBJ1-4, with 9 bases aligning to TRBD1. Trimming cost V 7 bases and J 6 bases; bases outside gene matches: 12. CDR1 and CDR2 (germline): SGHAT, FQNNGV. The CDR3 sequence is 16 residues long. The CDR3 sequence is CASTPDLTGGDEKLFF. The CDR3 DNA reads TGTGCCAGCACACCTGACCTGACAGGGGGTGATGAAAAACTGTTTTTT.

This clone was observed once. The V gene is TRBV13, the J gene TRBJ1-1; no reliable D call. The CDR3 has 13 amino acids. Trimming took off 5 bases at V and 1 base at J, with 8 bases between the two ends. Germline loops: CDR1 PRHDT, CDR2 FYEKMQ (reference sequence). In DNA form, the CDR3 reads TGTGCCAGCAGCACAAACCCGAACACTGAAGCTTTCTTT. It translates to CASSTNPNTEAFF.

This chain links TRBV5-1 with TRBJ1-5; TRBD1 might be the D (5 bases). V was pared by 0 bases and J by 4 bases, with 14 bases between. The CDR3 has 16 amino acids. Germline CDR1 is SGHRS and CDR2 is YFSETQ. The CDR3 DNA reads TGCGCCAGCAGCTTGGGCGGGACCGAGGTGAATCAGCCCCAGCATTTT. Translating it yields CASSLGGTEVNQPQHF.

V and J are TRBV6-1 and TRBJ1-1; 7 bases agree with TRBD1. Germline loops: CDR1 MNHNS, CDR2 SASEGT. This CDR3 comprises 16 residues. V lost 1 base to trimming and J lost 1 base; unmatched junction nucleotides: 6. DNA of the CDR3: TGTGCCAGCAGTGAAGAGGAGGGGGCGACGAACACTGAAGCTTTCTTT. Translating it yields CASSEEEGATNTEAFF.

This clone has a handful of counts. The V gene is TRBV5-1, the J gene TRBJ2-6; no reliable D call. Trimming removed 0 bases at V and 4 bases at J, with 8 bases between. This CDR3 contains 15 residues. Germline V gene data show CDR1 as SGHRS and CDR2 as YFSETQ. CDR3 sequence: CASSLDGTGANVLTF. CDR3 bases: TGCGCCAGCAGCTTGGATGGCACGGGGGCCAACGTCCTGACTTTC.

The chain joins TRBV9 to TRBJ2-6; 8 bases are a match to TRBD2. CDR1 SGDLS and CDR2 YYNGEE come from the germline V gene. CDR3 length equals 17 residues. The V segment lost 4 bases and the J segment 3 bases; nucleotides outside the gene matches: 9. The CDR3, as DNA: TGTGCCAGCAGCCCCCCCGGGAGGGTTTATGGGGCCAACGTCCTGACTTTC. This encodes CASSPPGRVYGANVLTF.

This chain uses TRBV13 with TRBJ2-1; TRBD2 aligns across 7 bases. Trimming at V came to 5 bases and at J to 0 bases, leaving 10 bases not matched to a gene. The CDR3 consists of 17 residues. The V gene's germline CDR1 is PRHDT and CDR2 FYEKMQ (reference sequence). The CDR3 reads CASSLPGGTSSYNEQFF. The CDR3 DNA reads TGTGCCAGCAGCCTCCCGGGAGGAACCAGCTCCTACAATGAGCAGTTCTTC.

The chain uses TRBV30 and TRBJ1-5; D remains ambiguous. Germline V gene data show CDR1 as GTSNPN and CDR2 as SVGIG (reference sequence). The CDR3 is 13 amino acids. V lost 5 bases to trimming and J lost 3 bases, with 11 bases between them. The CDR3 coding sequence is TGTGCCTGGGCATACAGCAACAATCAGCCCCAGCATTTT. Translation gives CAWAYSNNQPQHF. Full variable domain (rest looked up from reference TRBV30 and TRBJ1-5): SQTIHQWPATLVQPVGSPLSLECTVEGTSNPNLYWYRQAAGRGLQLLFYSVGIGQISSEVPQNLSASRPQDRQFILSSKKLLLSDSGFYLCAWAYSNNQPQHFGDGTRLSIL.

The J gene is TRBJ2-2, the V gene TRBV10-3; D remains ambiguous. The germline CDR1 and CDR2 sequences are ENHRY and SYGVKD. Trimming shortened V by 7 bases and J by 6 bases, and 9 bases separated the two germline ends. CDR3 length: 12 residues. The CDR3 DNA reads as TGTGCCATCACCGGTGACTCCGGGGAGCTGTTTTTT. This codes for CAITGDSGELFF.

This clone turned up a few times. CDR3 protein: CASRRTGSNTGELFF. CDR3 nucleotide sequence: TGTGCCAGCAGACGAACGGGATCGAACACCGGGGAGCTGTTTTTT. The chain links TRBV28 to TRBJ2-2; TRBD2 might be the D (5 bases). Germline V gives CDR1 MDHEN, CDR2 SYDVKM. This CDR3 spans 15 amino acids. V was clipped by 6 bases and J by 0 bases, with 11 bases between them.

The chain carries TRBV6-5 and TRBJ1-2; D perhaps matches TRBD1 (6 bases). CDR1 and CDR2 from the germline V gene are MNHEY and SVGAGI. The ends were cut back, 6 bases at V and 8 bases at J, with 13 bases in the middle. The CDR3 totals 12 residues. CDR3: CASRLQGNGYTF. CDR3 in DNA: TGTGCCAGCAGACTGCAGGGGAACGGCTACACCTTC.

In this sample, this clone turned up once. This sequence joins TRBV7-2 and TRBJ2-5, with D possibly matching TRBD2 (6 bases). The CDR3 consists of 13 residues. V was pared by 4 bases and J by 9 bases, with 15 bases between. CDR1 and CDR2 from the germline V gene are SGHTA and FQGNSA. The DNA of the CDR3 is TGTGCCAGCAGCTCCGGGACTCTAGGGCCCCAGTACTTC. It is translated as CASSSGTLGPQYF.

The chain has TRBV6-6 and TRBJ2-7; a weak D match, TRBD2 (6 bases). The CDR3 has 16 residues. V shed 6 bases and J shed 0 bases, with 18 bases lying between them. Germline V gene data show CDR1 as MNHNY and CDR2 as SVGAGI (reference sequence). Here the CDR3 reads CASRETLGLYSYEQYF. CDR3 DNA: TGTGCCAGCAGAGAGACCCTGGGACTTTACTCCTACGAGCAGTACTTC.

The CDR3 region has the DNA TGTGCCAGCAAGGCAGGGGGCCTTCAGACCCAGTACTTC. This encodes CASKAGGLQTQYF. The chain uses TRBV5-8 and TRBJ2-5; 8 nucleotides agree with TRBD1. Trimming took 6 bases from V and 6 from J; bases not matched to a gene: 7. The CDR3 loop spans 13 amino acids. Germline CDR1 and CDR2: SGHTS and YDEGEE.

This chain joins TRBV7-9 and TRBJ2-1; 9 positions match TRBD2. The CDR3 has 18 residues. Germline trimming cut 2 bases from V and 5 bases from J; bases unmatched to any gene: 13. The germline V gene encodes CDR1 SEHNR and CDR2 FQNEAQ (reference sequence). As DNA, the CDR3 is TGTGCCAGCAGCTTATCCTCTCTTGTAGCGGGAGTAAACAATGAGCAGTTCTTC. Translation gives CASSLSSLVAGVNNEQFF.